This T cell receptor beta chain was documented in a study of blood T cell repertoires in COVID-19 (dated by TCRdb to about 2020). General notes on the study: Collaborator samples came from the United States, Italy and Spain and covered acute and convalescent phases of COVID-19. The prospective study material was composed of cDNA or gDNA derived from T cells, B-cell-depleted T cells, or PBMCs. The repertoires were made available in a free public database intended to serve as a resource for research on the immune response to SARS-CoV-2. Where HLA class I and class II types were available, the types were taken from metadata supplied by the sample provider, not from assay-based typing. Sample metadata almost always included a de-identified subject ID, COVID-19 status, age in years and sex. Samples came from the ongoing ImmuneRACE study (first 160 participants) plus 1,254 subjects from 6 global collaborators. The dataset comprised deeply sampled blood TCRbeta repertoires from subjects exposed to, actively infected with, or recovered from COVID-19. Overall results and qualifications from the work: The quantity of clinical and demographic metadata differed by source and by participant and was supplied without curation.

The CDR3 contains 11 residues, cysteine and phenylalanine counted. The only DNA kept is the CDR3, 33 bases in frame from the first base. The V and J ends are trimmed by 5 bases and 12 bases, leaving 11 bases between them. CDR1 and CDR2, per the germline V gene, are SNHLY and FYNNEI. Concerning this clone itself: Its antigen is currently not known. Within one base of it there is no much larger clone, and no base qualities were kept.

Each collaborating institution followed its own protocols to collect whole blood in K2EDTA tubes. Collaborator samples were shipped for TCRbeta analysis as frozen whole blood, isolated PBMCs, or DNA extracted from either sample type. TCRbeta CDR3 regions were amplified from genomic DNA using the immunoSEQ Assay, a bias-controlled multiplex PCR. On the study's bioinformatics: Within the assay, amplification of reference gene primers was used to estimate how many nucleated cells each sample contained. To quantify the absolute abundance of each unique TCRbeta CDR3 rearrangement, sequence reads were collapsed and filtered. For each sample, productive Simpson clonality was calculated as the square root of Simpson's diversity index across productive rearrangements. TCRdb stores this immuneACCESS table with in-frame sequences only. Part of the clones is absent; in the studies checked, under half of the shortfall reflects unresolved V genes, and no reason is known for the rest. The DNA was the basis for D and trimming; V, J and clone size are from that table. The sample profile shows about 150,000 clones; roughly 80% of them were found once. The ten largest clonotypes hold around 0.62% of the sample.

The rearrangement joined TRBV2 to TRBJ2-1; TRBD2 is a possible D gene, resting on 5 matching bases. The sample taken for sequencing was peripheral blood. This clonotype was sampled from a man aged 55 to 69 with acute or convalescent COVID-19. The bases are TGTGCCAGCAGTAGGGAGCCAGGGCAGTTCTTC. The resulting protein is CASSREPGQFF.